This TCR beta chain was identified during a study of regulatory T cells in long-lasting Graves disease. Whole-study context: Graves' patients diagnosed newly had used antithyroid drugs under 3 months. Overall study results and limits: TRBV28 was favored in persistent disease, as were TRBJ1-2 and TRBJ2-5.

Investigators prepared the TCR beta libraries by applying iRepertoire HTBI primers and Arm-PCR of CDR3 regions. TCRdb recomputed calls from the multiplex PCR reads with MiXCR, one row per CDR3 protein. The sample records hundreds of thousands of distinct CDR3 sequences, less than 15% being singletons. CDR1 and CDR2 (germline): GTSNPN, SVGIG (reference sequence). Trimming removed 7 bases from V and 0 bases from J; junction bases left unmatched: 2. The CDR3 is 12 residues long. Time point reported: newly diagnosed GD, antithyroid drugs for less than 3 months. Following extraction of RNA from PBMCs, that RNA was used to make the TCR library. The sample holds a few counts of this clonotype. Its antigen is not known. This sample also appeared in a second study, on T cells in Graves' hyperthyroidism and ophthalmopathy. From that second work: TCR CDR3 underwent first-round RT-PCR with the HTBI primer set. The majority of expanded thyroid clonotypes above 0.001 also appeared in blood.

The sample in question was peripheral blood mononuclear cells (PBMCs), obtained at new diagnosis, from a patient treated with antithyroid drugs. This receptor was identified in a man aged 30 to 45 with Graves disease. This chain joins TRBV30 and TRBJ1-1, with 7 bases that match TRBD1. The CDR3 DNA sequence: TGTGCCTCACAGGGGCTGAACACTGAAGCTTTCTTT. This gives the protein CASQGLNTEAFF.